This T cell receptor beta chain was documented in a study of T cell changes during pregnancy in multiple sclerosis. Profiling relied on immunoSEQ multiplex PCR, and the TCRdb table lists in-frame clones only, not all of them. In the table there are tens of thousands of clones, around nine tenths of which are singletons. This sequence originates from a female donor with multiple sclerosis, enrolled in a pregnancy study. The sequenced sample was peripheral blood, obtained in the third trimester of pregnancy.

CDR3 region: CASSDGLAGDTDTQYF. CDR3 bases: TGTGCCAGCAGTGATGGGTTAGCGGGGGACACAGATACGCAGTATTTT. The V and J genes are TRBV6-4 and TRBJ2-3; 9 bases fit TRBD2. Losses at the gene ends were 3 bases for V and 2 bases for J; bases not matched to a gene: 6. The CDR3 consists of 16 residues. The germline V gene has CDR1 MRHNA and CDR2 SNTAGT.